These 19 T cell receptor beta chains came from one sample sequenced in a study of T cell changes during pregnancy in multiple sclerosis. Only in-frame clones appear in the TCRdb table, and some are missing; sequencing was by immunoSEQ multiplex PCR. There are fewer than 110,000 clones in the sample; about nine tenths occur only once, and over 2.5% lies in the top ten. The source material was peripheral blood, sampled in the second trimester of pregnancy. These receptors originate from a female donor with multiple sclerosis, enrolled in a pregnancy study.

The rearrangement links TRBV11-2 to TRBJ2-7; 8 nucleotides align to TRBD2. CDR1 is SGHAT, CDR2 FQNNGV, per germline. The CDR3 is 14 residues long. J lost 4 bases, V lost 6 bases, and 8 bases had no gene match. The CDR3: CASSYSGNRYEQYF. The DNA of the CDR3 is TGTGCCAGCAGTTATAGCGGGAATCGGTACGAGCAGTACTTC.

This clone was observed a single time. V gene TRBV30 combines with J gene TRBJ2-7, with 12 bases fitting TRBD2. CDR3 length: 18 amino acids. Trimming cost V 3 bases and J 2 bases; bases outside gene matches: 14. CDR1 is GTSNPN, CDR2 SVGIG, per germline (reference sequence). The chain's CDR3 is CAWSDSPPGLAGTYEQYF. CDR3 bases: TGTGCCTGGAGCGACTCGCCCCCCGGACTAGCGGGGACCTACGAGCAGTACTTC.

In the case of this clone: The junction differs from germline at one of its ends, possibly a read error. The chain employs TRBV5-6 and TRBJ2-3, with TRBD1 identical over 11 bases. In germline, CDR1 is SGHDT, CDR2 YYEEEE. The CDR3 is 13 residues long. The DNA of the CDR3 is TGTGCCAGCAGCTCTAACCCCGGGACAGGGGGTTTGTTT. It encodes CASSSNPGTGGLF.

The chain couples TRBV5-1 to TRBJ2-2; 11 bases line up with TRBD2. J lost 1 base, V lost 2 bases, and 4 bases had no gene match. Germline V gene data show CDR1 as SGHRS and CDR2 as YFSETQ. There are 17 residues in the CDR3. CDR3 bases: TGCGCCAGCAGCTTCCTAGCGGGAGGCGGGAACACCGGGGAGCTGTTTTTT. Translated: CASSFLAGGGNTGELFF.

V is TRBV15 and J is TRBJ2-2, with D perhaps matching TRBD2 (6 bases). This CDR3 spans 18 amino acids. Germline lookup yields CDR1 LNHNV and CDR2 YYDKDF (reference sequence). V dropped 3 bases and J dropped 2 bases, with 19 bases sitting between them. The DNA for the CDR3 is TGTGCCACCAGCAGTGGAGGCTTTTGGGGAGGAAACACCGGGGAGCTGTTTTTT. Its protein product is CATSSGGFWGGNTGELFF.

The rearrangement joins TRBV19 to TRBJ2-3; 16 nucleotides align to TRBD2. The length of the CDR3 is 16 residues. CDR1 is LNHDA and CDR2 is SQIVND in the germline V gene (reference sequence). V shed 8 bases, J shed 2 bases, and the junction held 4 bases outside the gene matches. The CDR3 bases are TGTGCCAGTGGGACTAGCGGGAGGGTACACACAGATACGCAGTATTTT. Its translation: CASGTSGRVHTDTQYF.

The table lists this clone with a count of one. The junction departs from the called germline gene at one end, perhaps through a read error. The CDR3 DNA sequence: TGTGCCAGCAGCCAACCGGACGGGAATGCGCAGTTCTTC. Its translation: CASSQPDGNAQFF. The chain uses TRBV5-4 and TRBJ2-1; D is perhaps TRBD2 (5 bases). Germline V CDR1 and CDR2: SGHNT, YYREEE (reference sequence). This CDR3 spans 13 amino acids.

The chain joins TRBV7-9 to TRBJ2-5, with a weak D call TRBD1 (5 bases). The ends were cut back, 1 base at V and 2 bases at J, with 11 bases in the middle. Germline V lookup: CDR1 SEHNR, CDR2 FQNEAQ (reference sequence). CDR3 length equals 15 residues. CDR3 sequence: CASSLDRSPQETQYF. The DNA of the CDR3 is TGTGCCAGCAGCTTAGACAGGTCACCTCAAGAGACCCAGTACTTC.

J is TRBJ2-1 and V is TRBV7-6; 9 bases line up with TRBD2. Looked up from germline, CDR1 is SGHVS and CDR2 is FNYEAQ. V shed 4 bases, J shed 0 bases, and the junction held 4 bases outside the gene matches. This CDR3 has 16 residues. Here the CDR3 reads CASSSGTSHSYNEQFF. DNA for the CDR3: TGTGCCAGCAGCTCCGGGACTAGCCACTCCTACAATGAGCAGTTCTTC.

The chain has TRBV21-1 and TRBJ1-1. TRBV21-1 constitutes a pseudogene. This CDR3 is built from 13 residues. CDR3 amino acids: CASSKGRGTEAFF. DNA of the CDR3: TGTGCCAGCAGCAAAGGACGGGGCACTGAAGCTTTCTTT.

V usage is TRBV7-8 and J usage is TRBJ1-2; perhaps TRBD1 as D (6 bases). The CDR3 extends over 17 amino acids. V was trimmed by 0 bases and J by 4 bases, leaving 18 bases between them. Germline V gene lookup returns CDR1 SGHVS and CDR2 FQNEAQ. CDR3 bases: TGTGCCAGCAGCTTAGCGGTCAACAGGGCACTATTCTATGGCTACACCTTC. Protein: CASSLAVNRALFYGYTF.

V and J are TRBV19 and TRBJ2-2; 7 nucleotides align to TRBD2. CDR3 length: 16 amino acids. CDR1 and CDR2 from the germline V gene are LNHDA and SQIVND (reference sequence). Trimming removed 6 bases from V and 7 bases from J; junction bases left unmatched: 14. CDR3 loop: CASRTGAGSLIGELFF. The CDR3 DNA reads TGTGCCAGTAGGACCGGAGCGGGATCCTTGATCGGGGAGCTGTTTTTT. Variable domain in full (rest from reference TRBV19 and TRBJ2-2): DGGITQSPKYLFRKEGQNVTLSCEQNLNHDAMYWYRQDPGQGLRLIYYSQIVNDFQKGDIAEGYSVSREKKESFPLTVTSAQKNPTAFYLCASRTGAGSLIGELFFGEGSRLTVL.

The chain joins TRBV9 to TRBJ2-3; TRBD2 aligns across 12 bases. Looked up from germline, CDR1 is SGDLS and CDR2 is YYNGEE. The V segment lost 3 bases and the J segment 2 bases; nucleotides outside the gene matches: 7. The CDR3 is 17 residues long. The CDR3 protein is CASSATLAGGATDTQYF. The CDR3 bases are TGTGCCAGCAGCGCGACGCTAGCGGGAGGGGCCACAGATACGCAGTATTTT.

The chain couples TRBV5-6 to TRBJ2-2; TRBD1 aligns across 8 bases. Germline lookup yields CDR1 SGHDT and CDR2 YYEEEE. The CDR3 has 16 residues. The trim removed 0 bases at V and 0 bases at J, leaving 1 base unmatched. The CDR3 sequence is CASSLGDRPNTGELFF. Here the CDR3 DNA reads TGTGCCAGCAGCTTGGGGGACAGGCCGAACACCGGGGAGCTGTTTTTT.

This clone has a handful of counts. The chain employs TRBV6-5 and TRBJ2-1; 9 nucleotides align to TRBD2. From germline, CDR1 is MNHEY and CDR2 SVGAGI. The CDR3 consists of 14 residues. The V segment lost 5 bases and the J segment 7 bases; nucleotides outside the gene matches: 6. The DNA for the CDR3 is TGTGCCAGCAGTCAAAGCGGGAGGATTAATGAGCAGTTCTTC. It translates to CASSQSGRINEQFF.

The J gene is TRBJ1-5, the V gene TRBV5-5; D not resolved. V lost 1 base, J lost 1 base, and 9 bases lay in between. The CDR3 spans 15 residues. In germline, CDR1 is SGHKS, CDR2 YYEKEE (reference sequence). The CDR3 region is CASSLTAPSNQPQHF. The CDR3 DNA follows: TGTGCCAGCAGCTTGACAGCCCCGAGCAATCAGCCCCAGCATTTT.

This chain uses TRBV7-9 with TRBJ2-5; 7 nucleotides align to TRBD2. J was trimmed by 10 bases and V by 1 base; bases with no gene match: 18. The CDR3 sequence is 17 residues long. Germline assignment: CDR1 SEHNR and CDR2 FQNEAQ (reference sequence). The CDR3 coding sequence is TGTGCCAGCAGCTTAGAATCTGGCGGGAGCCGATGGGGGGACCAGTACTTC. Its translation is CASSLESGGSRWGDQYF.

The chain combines TRBV28 with TRBJ2-7; TRBD1 matches at 10 bases. The CDR3 contains 14 residues. The germline gives CDR1 MDHEN, CDR2 SYDVKM. V lost 5 bases to trimming and J lost 5 bases; unmatched junction nucleotides: 6. Here the CDR3 reads CASSLSGTGDEQYF. The CDR3 nucleotides are TGTGCCAGCAGTCTAAGCGGGACAGGGGACGAGCAGTACTTC.

This rearrangement joins TRBV6-5 to TRBJ2-7, with a possible D match to TRBD2 (6 bases). V lost 8 bases and J lost 2, with 16 bases in between. The CDR3 totals 14 residues. Germline V CDR1 and CDR2: MNHEY, SVGAGI. The CDR3 reads CASSEGLTPYEQYF. The DNA for the CDR3 is TGTGCCAGCTCGGAGGGCCTTACTCCCTACGAGCAGTACTTC.